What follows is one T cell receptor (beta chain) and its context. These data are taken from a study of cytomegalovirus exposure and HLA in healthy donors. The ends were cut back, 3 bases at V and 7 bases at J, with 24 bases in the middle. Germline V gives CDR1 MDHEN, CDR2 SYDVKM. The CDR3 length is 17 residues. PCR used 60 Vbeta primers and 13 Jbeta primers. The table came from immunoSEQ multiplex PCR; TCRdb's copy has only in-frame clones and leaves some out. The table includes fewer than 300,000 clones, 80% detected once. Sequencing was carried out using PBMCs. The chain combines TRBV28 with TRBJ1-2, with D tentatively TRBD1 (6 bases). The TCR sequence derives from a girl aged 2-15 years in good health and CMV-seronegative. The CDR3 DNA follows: TGTGCCAGCAGTTTCCGGGGGGTTCGGGGGCGAGCTATTGGCTACACCTTC. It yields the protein CASSFRGVRGRAIGYTF.